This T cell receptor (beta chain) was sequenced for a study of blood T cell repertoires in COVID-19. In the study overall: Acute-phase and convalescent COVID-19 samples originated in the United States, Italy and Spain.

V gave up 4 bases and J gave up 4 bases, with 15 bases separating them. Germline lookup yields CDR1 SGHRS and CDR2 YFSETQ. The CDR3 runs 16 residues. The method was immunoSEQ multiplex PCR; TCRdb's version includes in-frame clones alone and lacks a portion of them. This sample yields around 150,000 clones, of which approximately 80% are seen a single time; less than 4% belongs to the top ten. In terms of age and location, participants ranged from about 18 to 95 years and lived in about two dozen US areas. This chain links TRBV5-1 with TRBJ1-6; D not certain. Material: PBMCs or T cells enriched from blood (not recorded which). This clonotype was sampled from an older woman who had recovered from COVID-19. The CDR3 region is CASSPGEGRYNSPLHF. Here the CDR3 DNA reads TGCGCCAGCAGCCCCGGGGAAGGAAGATATAATTCACCCCTCCACTTT.